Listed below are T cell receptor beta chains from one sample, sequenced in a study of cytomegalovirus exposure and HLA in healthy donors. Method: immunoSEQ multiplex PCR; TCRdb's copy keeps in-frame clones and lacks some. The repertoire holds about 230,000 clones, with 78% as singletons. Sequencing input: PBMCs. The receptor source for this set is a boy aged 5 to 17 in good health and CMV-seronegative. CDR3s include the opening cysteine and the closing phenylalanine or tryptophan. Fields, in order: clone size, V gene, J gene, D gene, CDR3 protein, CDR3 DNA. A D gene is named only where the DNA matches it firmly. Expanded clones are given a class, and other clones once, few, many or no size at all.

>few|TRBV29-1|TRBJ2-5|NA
CSVEDRGEGRSETQYF
TGCAGCGTTGAAGATCGGGGAGAGGGTCGGAGCGAGACCCAGTACTTC
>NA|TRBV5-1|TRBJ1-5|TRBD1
CASSPWGQSNQPQHF
TGCGCCAGCAGCCCGTGGGGACAGTCCAATCAGCCCCAGCATTTT
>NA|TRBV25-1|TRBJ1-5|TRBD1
CASSELGTDNQPQHF
TGTGCCAGCAGTGAACTCGGGACAGACAATCAGCCCCAGCATTTT
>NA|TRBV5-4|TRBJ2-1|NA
CASSRQNNEQFF
TGTGCCAGCAGTCGACAGAACAATGAGCAGTTCTTC
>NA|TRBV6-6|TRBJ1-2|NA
CASSQQQDYGYTF
TGTGCCAGCTCACAACAGCAAGACTATGGCTACACCTTC
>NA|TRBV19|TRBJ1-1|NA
CASSTLLGTFGVNTEAFF
TGTGCCAGTAGTACACTTCTCGGTACCTTCGGGGTGAACACTGAAGCTTTCTTT
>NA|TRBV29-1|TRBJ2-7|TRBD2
CSVEGGRDGDEQYF
TGCAGCGTTGAGGGCGGGAGGGATGGCGACGAGCAGTACTTC
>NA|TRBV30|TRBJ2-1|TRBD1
CAWAADRDEQFF
TGTGCCTGGGCCGCAGACAGGGATGAGCAGTTCTTC
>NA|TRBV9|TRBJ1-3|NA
CASSVDEGNTIYF
TGTGCCAGCAGCGTAGATGAGGGAAACACCATATATTTT
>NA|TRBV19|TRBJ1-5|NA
CASSIVNRFSNQPQHF
TGTGCCAGTAGTATAGTAAACAGATTCAGCAATCAGCCCCAGCATTTT
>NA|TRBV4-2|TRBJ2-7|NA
CASSGRRGESSYEQYF
TGTGCCAGCAGCGGTCGTCGCGGGGAAAGCTCCTACGAGCAGTACTTC
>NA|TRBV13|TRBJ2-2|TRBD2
CASSRMGLTLGELFF
TGTGCCAGCAGCCGCATGGGACTAACGTTAGGGGAGCTGTTTTTT
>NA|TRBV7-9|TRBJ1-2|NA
CASSFEEGGYTF
TGTGCCAGCAGCTTCGAGGAGGGTGGCTACACCTTC
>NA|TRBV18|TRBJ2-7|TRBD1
CASSREQGALGNEQYF
TGTGCCAGCTCACGGGAACAGGGGGCCCTCGGGAACGAGCAGTACTTC
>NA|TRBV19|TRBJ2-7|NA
CASSTRLGSYEQYF
TGTGCCAGTAGTACCCGACTGGGCTCCTACGAGCAGTACTTC
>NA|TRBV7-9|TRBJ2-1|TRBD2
CASSRPTSGGGNEQFF
TGTGCCAGCAGCCGCCCTACTAGCGGGGGGGGAAATGAGCAGTTCTTC
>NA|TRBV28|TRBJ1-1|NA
CASSWGPEAFF
TGTGCCAGCAGTTGGGGGCCTGAAGCTTTCTTT
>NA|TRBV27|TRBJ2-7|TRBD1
CASRRQGGVAYEQYF
TGTGCCAGCAGAAGACAGGGTGGGGTGGCCTACGAGCAGTACTTC
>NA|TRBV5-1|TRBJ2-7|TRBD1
CASSLSGQIHEQYF
TGCGCCAGCAGCTTATCGGGACAGATCCACGAGCAGTACTTC
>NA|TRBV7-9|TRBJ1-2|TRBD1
CASRETGDGYTF
TGTGCCAGCAGGGAGACAGGGGATGGCTACACCTTC
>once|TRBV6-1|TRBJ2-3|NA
CASGLGWDTQYF
TGTGCCAGCGGCCTAGGCTGGGATACGCAGTATTTT
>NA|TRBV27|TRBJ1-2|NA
CASSYGQGSYGYTF
TGTGCCAGCAGTTATGGTCAGGGGTCCTATGGCTACACCTTC
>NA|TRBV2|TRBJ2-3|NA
CASGGSTDTQYF
TGTGCCAGCGGGGGGAGCACAGATACGCAGTATTTT
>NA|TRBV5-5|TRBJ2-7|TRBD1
CASTFETGSGQYF
TGTGCCAGCACCTTTGAGACAGGGAGCGGGCAGTACTTC
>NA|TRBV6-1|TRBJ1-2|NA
CASSARPGANYGYTF
TGTGCCAGTAGTGCGAGGCCAGGGGCTAACTATGGCTACACCTTC
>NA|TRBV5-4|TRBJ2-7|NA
CASSLGVGAYEQYF
TGTGCCAGCAGCTTGGGGGTGGGCGCCTACGAGCAGTACTTC